The clone carrying this T cell receptor beta chain was seen at least ten times. This specimen comes from a study of T cells in Graves' hyperthyroidism and ophthalmopathy. Study summary: Peripheral blood specimens were obtained at initial diagnosis, prior to any treatment.

J gave up 0 bases and V 6 bases, and 12 bases lay outside the gene matches. The CDR3 loop spans 18 amino acids. Patients with uncontrolled infections, other autoimmune diseases, pregnancy or lactation were excluded. What was amplified from RNA transcripts were TCR beta CDR3 regions. A first-round RT-PCR of the TCR CDR3 used the HTBI primer set. TCRdb reprocessed the multiplex PCR reads via MiXCR and lists one record per CDR3 protein. Of more than 350,000 distinct CDR3 sequences in the sample, 17% were seen once. Material: blood. V gene TRBV12-3 or TRBV12-4 combines with J gene TRBJ2-5; 11 bases agree with TRBD2. The source of this sequence is a woman aged 30 to 39 with Graves' hyperthyroidism that later progressed to Graves' ophthalmopathy. CDR3 region: CASSWGTSGNWYQETQYF. CDR3 nucleotide sequence: TGTGCCAGCAGCTGGGGGACTAGCGGAAATTGGTACCAAGAGACCCAGTACTTC.